Sequencing of this T cell receptor (beta chain) was carried out in a study of control samples from healthy donors and cancer patients. V dropped 3 bases and J dropped 9; count of bases not matched to a gene: 10. This CDR3 has 16 amino acids. In germline, CDR1 is SGHNT, CDR2 YYREEE (reference sequence). Profiling relied on immunoSEQ multiplex PCR, and the TCRdb table lists in-frame clones only, not all of them. The sample includes under 150,000 clones, less than 95% seen only once; the top ten take 3.6%. The sample taken for sequencing was blood. The source is a man aged 25-45 years in good health. V gene TRBV5-4 combines with J gene TRBJ1-6; 9 nucleotides match TRBD1. The CDR3 loop is CASSSTGTGPSSPLHF. CDR3 bases: TGTGCCAGCAGCTCGACCGGGACAGGGCCAAGTTCACCCCTCCACTTT.